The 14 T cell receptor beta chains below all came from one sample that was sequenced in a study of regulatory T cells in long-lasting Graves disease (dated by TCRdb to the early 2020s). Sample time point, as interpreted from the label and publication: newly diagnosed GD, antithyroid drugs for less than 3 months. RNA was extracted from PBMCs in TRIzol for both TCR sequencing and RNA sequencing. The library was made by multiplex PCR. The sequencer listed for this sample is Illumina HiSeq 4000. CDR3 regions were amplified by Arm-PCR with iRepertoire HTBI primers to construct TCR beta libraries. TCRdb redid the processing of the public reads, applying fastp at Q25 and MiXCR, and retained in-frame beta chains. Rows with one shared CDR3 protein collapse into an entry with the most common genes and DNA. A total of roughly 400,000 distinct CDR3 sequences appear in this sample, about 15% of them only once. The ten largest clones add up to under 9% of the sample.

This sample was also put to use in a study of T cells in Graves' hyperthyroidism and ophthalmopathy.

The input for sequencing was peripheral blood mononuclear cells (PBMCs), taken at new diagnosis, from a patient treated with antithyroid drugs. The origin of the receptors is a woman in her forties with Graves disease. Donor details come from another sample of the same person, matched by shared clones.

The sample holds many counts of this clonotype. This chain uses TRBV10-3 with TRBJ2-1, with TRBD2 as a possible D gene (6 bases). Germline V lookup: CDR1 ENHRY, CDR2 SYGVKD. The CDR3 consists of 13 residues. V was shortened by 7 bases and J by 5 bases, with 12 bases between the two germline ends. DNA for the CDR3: TGTGCCATCAAGTTACGGGAGAACAATGAGCAGTTCTTC. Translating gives CAIKLRENNEQFF.

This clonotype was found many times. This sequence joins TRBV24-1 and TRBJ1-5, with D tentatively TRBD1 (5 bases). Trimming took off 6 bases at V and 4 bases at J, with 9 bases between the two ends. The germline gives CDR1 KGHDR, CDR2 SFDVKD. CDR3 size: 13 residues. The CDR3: CATSRWGNQPQHF. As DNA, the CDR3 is TGTGCCACCAGTCGCTGGGGGAATCAGCCCCAGCATTTT.

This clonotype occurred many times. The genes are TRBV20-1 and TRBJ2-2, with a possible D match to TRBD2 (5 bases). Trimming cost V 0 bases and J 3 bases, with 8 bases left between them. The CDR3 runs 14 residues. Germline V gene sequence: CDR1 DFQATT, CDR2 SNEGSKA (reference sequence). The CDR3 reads CSARDGLHTGELFF. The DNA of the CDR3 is TGCAGTGCTAGAGACGGACTTCACACCGGGGAGCTGTTTTTT.

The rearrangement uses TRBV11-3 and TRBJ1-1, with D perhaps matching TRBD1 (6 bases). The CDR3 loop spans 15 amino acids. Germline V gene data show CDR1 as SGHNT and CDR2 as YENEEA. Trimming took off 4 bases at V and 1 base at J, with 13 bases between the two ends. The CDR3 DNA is TGTGCCAGCAGCTGGACCGGGGGCTCGAACACTGAAGCTTTCTTT. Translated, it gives CASSWTGGSNTEAFF.

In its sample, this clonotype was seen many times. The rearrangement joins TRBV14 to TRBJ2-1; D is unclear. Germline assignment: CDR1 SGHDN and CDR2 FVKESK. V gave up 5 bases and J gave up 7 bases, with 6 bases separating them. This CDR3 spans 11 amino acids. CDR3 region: CASSVLNEQFF. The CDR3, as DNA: TGTGCCAGCAGCGTTCTAAATGAGCAGTTCTTC.

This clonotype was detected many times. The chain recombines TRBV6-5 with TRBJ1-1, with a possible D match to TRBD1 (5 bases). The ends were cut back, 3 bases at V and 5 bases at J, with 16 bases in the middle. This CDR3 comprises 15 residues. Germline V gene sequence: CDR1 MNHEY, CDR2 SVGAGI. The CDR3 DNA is TGTGCCAGCAGTTATAGCAATCAGGGTTCGACTGAAGCTTTCTTT. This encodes CASSYSNQGSTEAFF.

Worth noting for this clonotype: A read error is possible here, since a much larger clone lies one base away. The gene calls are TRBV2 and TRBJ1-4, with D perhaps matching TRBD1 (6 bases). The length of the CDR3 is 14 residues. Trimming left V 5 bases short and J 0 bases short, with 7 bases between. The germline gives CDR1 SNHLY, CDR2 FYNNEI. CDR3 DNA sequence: TGTGCCAGCAGTTACAGGGCAACTAATGAAAAACTGTTTTTT. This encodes CASSYRATNEKLFF.

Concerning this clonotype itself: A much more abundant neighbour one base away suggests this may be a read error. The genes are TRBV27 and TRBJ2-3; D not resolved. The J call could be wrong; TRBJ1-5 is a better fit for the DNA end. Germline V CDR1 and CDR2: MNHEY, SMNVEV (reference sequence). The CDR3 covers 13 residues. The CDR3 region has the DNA TGTGCCAGCACGGGCAAATACGCAGATACGCAGCATTTT. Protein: CASTGKYADTQHF.

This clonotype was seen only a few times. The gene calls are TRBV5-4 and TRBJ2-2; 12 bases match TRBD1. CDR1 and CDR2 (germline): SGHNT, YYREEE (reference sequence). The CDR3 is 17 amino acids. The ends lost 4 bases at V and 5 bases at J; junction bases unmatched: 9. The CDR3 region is CASSGPGTGGETGELFF. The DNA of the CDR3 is TGTGCCAGCAGCGGCCCCGGGACAGGGGGCGAAACCGGGGAGCTGTTTTTT.

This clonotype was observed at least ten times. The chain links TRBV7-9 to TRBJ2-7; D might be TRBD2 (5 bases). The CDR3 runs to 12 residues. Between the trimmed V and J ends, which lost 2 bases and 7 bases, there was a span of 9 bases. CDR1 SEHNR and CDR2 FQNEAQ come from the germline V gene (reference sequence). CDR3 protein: CASSLIPGEQYF. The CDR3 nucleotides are TGTGCCAGCAGCTTAATTCCGGGGGAGCAGTACTTC.

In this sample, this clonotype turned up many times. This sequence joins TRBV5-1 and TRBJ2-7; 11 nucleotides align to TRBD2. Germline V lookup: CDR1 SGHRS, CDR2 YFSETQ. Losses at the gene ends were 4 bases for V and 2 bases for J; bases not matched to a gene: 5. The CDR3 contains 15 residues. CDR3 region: CASSENSGRAYEQYF. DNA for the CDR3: TGCGCCAGCAGCGAAAATAGCGGGAGGGCCTACGAGCAGTACTTC.

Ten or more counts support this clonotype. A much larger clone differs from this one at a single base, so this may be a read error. The CDR3 nucleotides read TGTGCCAGCAGTCCCTCTCCCGGGACAGAGGTCCACGAGCAGTACTTC. It is translated as CASSPSPGTEVHEQYF. This chain links TRBV27 with TRBJ2-7, with TRBD1 matching over 7 bases. V shed 5 bases, J shed 5 bases, and the junction held 15 bases outside the gene matches. CDR1 and CDR2 (germline): MNHEY, SMNVEV (reference sequence). The CDR3 runs 16 residues.

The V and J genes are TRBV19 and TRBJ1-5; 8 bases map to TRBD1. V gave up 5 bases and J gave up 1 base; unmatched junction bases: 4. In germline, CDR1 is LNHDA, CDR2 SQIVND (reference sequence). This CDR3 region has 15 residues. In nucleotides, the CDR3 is TGTGCCAGTAGTCGACAGGGGAAAAGCAATCAGCCCCAGCATTTT. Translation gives CASSRQGKSNQPQHF.

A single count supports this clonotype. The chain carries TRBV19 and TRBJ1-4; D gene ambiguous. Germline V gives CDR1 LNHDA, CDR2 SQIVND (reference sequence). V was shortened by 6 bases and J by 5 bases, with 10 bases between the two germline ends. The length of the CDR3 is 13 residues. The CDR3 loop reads CASSATRNEKLFF. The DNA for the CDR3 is TGTGCCAGTAGCGCGACCCGGAATGAAAAACTGTTTTTT.